Listed here are 10 T cell receptor beta chains from one sample, sequenced in a study of spatial heterogeneity in lung cancer. Documented time point: sample taken at primary tumor resection. Whole RNA came from tumor, nontumor lung or frozen PBMC and was sequenced without being sorted. TCRdb reprocessed the 5' RACE reads with MiXCR, giving one entry per CDR3 protein. The repertoire holds a few thousand distinct CDR3 sequences, about 16% seen once, with around 20% in the top ten. The sample here was normal lung tissue next to the tumor, taken at surgery. These receptors originate from a male donor with early-stage non-small cell lung cancer.

By share of the sample, this clonotype is medium-sized. This sequence joins TRBV20-1 and TRBJ2-4; D is perhaps TRBD1 (6 bases). Looked up from germline, CDR1 is DFQATT and CDR2 is SNEGSKA (reference sequence). This CDR3 is 14 amino acids long. Trimming shortened V by 3 bases and J by 0 bases, and 9 bases separated the two germline ends. CDR3 amino acids: CSARVTGAKNIQYF. The CDR3 DNA is TGCAGTGCTAGGGTGACAGGAGCCAAAAACATTCAGTACTTC.

Sample share makes this clonotype medium-sized (0.01 to 0.1%). V gene TRBV5-1 combines with J gene TRBJ2-2, with D unclear. Germline CDR1 reads SGHRS; CDR2 reads YFSETQ. CDR3 length equals 14 residues. V lost 2 bases and J lost 5, with 10 bases in between. CDR3 sequence: CASSFTVNTGELFF. The CDR3 DNA is TGCGCCAGCAGCTTTACAGTTAATACCGGGGAGCTGTTTTTT.

In this sample, this clonotype is medium-sized. The chain recombines TRBV6-1 with TRBJ2-5; 7 positions match TRBD1. CDR3 length equals 14 residues. With V trimmed by 6 bases and J by 5 bases, 9 bases remained unmatched. Germline V lookup: CDR1 MNHNS, CDR2 SASEGT. The CDR3 DNA reads TGTGCCAGCAGACACTTTACAGGGGAGGAGACCCAGTACTTC. Translation gives CASRHFTGEETQYF.

Within the sample, this clonotype is medium-sized. The chain recombines TRBV11-2 with TRBJ2-2; D ambiguous. The length of the CDR3 is 15 residues. Trimming stripped 2 bases from V and 5 bases from J, with 12 bases between. CDR1 is SGHAT and CDR2 is FQNNGV in the germline V gene. CDR3 region: CASSLRPQETGELFF. For the CDR3, the DNA is TGTGCCAGCAGCTTACGCCCGCAGGAAACCGGGGAGCTGTTTTTT.

Ten or more counts support this clonotype. V gene TRBV3-1 combines with J gene TRBJ2-3; no clear D. V gave up 1 base and J gave up 5 bases, with 7 bases separating them. CDR3 length: 13 residues. In germline, CDR1 is LGHDT, CDR2 YNNKEL (reference sequence). CDR3 loop: CASSQAVGDTQYF. The DNA of the CDR3 is TGTGCCAGCAGCCAAGCAGTAGGAGATACGCAGTATTTT.

By share of the sample, this clonotype is medium-sized (0.01 to 0.1%). The V gene is TRBV20-1, the J gene TRBJ1-2; no definite D call. V lost 3 bases and J 7 bases, leaving 18 bases between the germline ends. Germline V gives CDR1 DFQATT, CDR2 SNEGSKA (reference sequence). There are 14 residues in the CDR3. The CDR3 spells CSASPPSGVRGYTF. The CDR3 DNA sequence: TGCAGTGCTAGTCCCCCTTCGGGAGTTCGTGGCTACACCTTC.

This clonotype ranks as medium-sized (0.01 to 0.1%). This chain links TRBV5-1 with TRBJ2-1, with a weak D call TRBD2 (6 bases). The V end lost 0 bases, the J end lost 6 bases, and 16 bases lay between the germline ends. Germline CDR1 is SGHRS and CDR2 is YFSETQ. The CDR3 spans 16 residues. CDR3 bases: TGCGCCAGCAGCTTGGTAGGGCGGGATCTGGGCAATGAGCAGTTCTTC. Translation: CASSLVGRDLGNEQFF.

This chain connects TRBV11-2 to TRBJ1-4, with a possible D match to TRBD1 (5 bases). V lost 5 bases to trimming and J lost 3 bases, with 10 bases between them. Germline CDR1 SGHAT, CDR2 FQNNGV. The length of the CDR3 is 14 residues. The CDR3 reads CASSPGGANEKLFF. In nucleotides, the CDR3 is TGTGCCAGCAGCCCGGGGGGGGCTAATGAAAAACTGTTTTTT.

This clonotype showed up just a few times. The chain uses TRBV5-6 and TRBJ2-7, with a tentative D call TRBD2 (6 bases). The CDR3 is 12 residues long. Germline V gives CDR1 SGHDT, CDR2 YYEEEE. V was trimmed by 3 bases and J by 5 bases, leaving 9 bases between them. Here the CDR3 reads CASSSWGDEQYF. In DNA, the CDR3 is TGTGCCAGCAGCTCATGGGGGGACGAGCAGTACTTC.

This clonotype ranks as medium-sized. The J gene is TRBJ2-7, the V gene TRBV28; D is uncertain. CDR1 is MDHEN and CDR2 is SYDVKM in the germline V gene. The CDR3 sequence is 15 residues long. Between the trimmed V and J ends, which lost 5 bases and 3 bases, there was a span of 17 bases. The CDR3 here is CASSHFFDRRYEQYF. CDR3 nucleotide sequence: TGTGCCAGCAGTCATTTTTTTGACCGTCGCTACGAGCAGTACTTC.